The 26 T cell receptor beta chains presented below share a single source sample, sequenced in a study of blood T cell repertoires in COVID-19. The table came from immunoSEQ multiplex PCR; TCRdb's copy has only in-frame clones and leaves some out. This table holds about 220,000 clones, roughly 84% found once. Sequences were obtained from peripheral blood. Every receptor here comes from a man in his fifties with active or convalescent COVID-19.

This chain connects TRBV4-1 to TRBJ1-3; 9 nucleotides agree with TRBD1. Germline lookup yields CDR1 MGHRA and CDR2 YSYEKL. V lost 5 bases, J lost 3 bases, and 8 bases stayed unmatched. The CDR3 spans 16 residues. CDR3 amino acids: CASSFQTGGNGNTIYF. CDR3 nucleotide sequence: TGCGCCAGCAGCTTTCAGACAGGGGGAAATGGAAACACCATATATTTT.

J is TRBJ2-5 and V is TRBV28, with 7 bases matching TRBD1. From germline, CDR1 is MDHEN and CDR2 SYDVKM. The CDR3 is made up of 14 amino acids. V lost 7 bases, J lost 5 bases, and 10 bases stayed unmatched. For the CDR3, the DNA is TGTGCCAGCACCGTGAGGGGGCTTTGGGAGACCCAGTACTTC. It encodes CASTVRGLWETQYF. Full variable domain (rest looked up from reference TRBV28 and TRBJ2-5): DVKVTQSSRYLVKRTGEKVFLECVQDMDHENMFWYRQDPGLGLRLIYFSYDVKMKEKGDIPEGYSVSREKKERFSLILESASTNQTSMYLCASTVRGLWETQYFGPGTRLLVL.

V usage is TRBV27 and J usage is TRBJ1-6; possible D gene TRBD1, 6 bases. Trimming removed 2 bases from V and 9 bases from J, with 8 bases in between. This CDR3 spans 13 amino acids. Germline V lookup: CDR1 MNHEY, CDR2 SMNVEV (reference sequence). The CDR3 DNA follows: TGTGCCAGCAGTTTAGGGGGCAGTTCACCCCTCCACTTT. This codes for CASSLGGSSPLHF.

The V call is TRBV5-6, the J call TRBJ1-1; D is unclear. CDR1 is SGHDT, CDR2 YYEEEE, per germline. There are 15 residues in the CDR3. V was cut by 6 bases and J by 2 bases, with 17 bases left in between. The CDR3 loop is CASTKGRGLNTEAFF. Written as DNA, the CDR3 is TGTGCCAGCACCAAAGGACGGGGATTAAACACTGAAGCTTTCTTT.

The genes are TRBV4-1 and TRBJ2-7; D is perhaps TRBD1 (6 bases). V lost 0 bases and J lost 0, with 12 bases in between. The germline gives CDR1 MGHRA, CDR2 YSYEKL. The CDR3 runs to 16 residues. CDR3 amino acids: CASSQDRTGSSYEQYF. The DNA of the CDR3 is TGCGCCAGCAGCCAAGATCGAACAGGGAGCTCCTACGAGCAGTACTTC.

This rearrangement joins TRBV5-1 to TRBJ1-2; D unresolved. V gave up 2 bases and J gave up 4 bases, with 12 bases separating them. Germline loops: CDR1 SGHRS, CDR2 YFSETQ. CDR3 length: 14 residues. CDR3 bases: TGCGCCAGCAGCTTCCTTCTTTCGGGCTATGGCTACACCTTC. This codes for CASSFLLSGYGYTF.

The table lists this clone with a count of one. The V gene is TRBV7-2, the J gene TRBJ1-1; D gene unclear. Per germline, CDR1 SGHTA and CDR2 FQGNSA. The CDR3 loop spans 13 amino acids. Deletions cut 3 bases from V and 0 bases from J, with 5 bases between. The DNA for the CDR3 is TGTGCCAGCAGCTTCAGTATGAACACTGAAGCTTTCTTT. Translation gives CASSFSMNTEAFF.

This clone was counted only a few times. V gene TRBV28 combines with J gene TRBJ1-4; TRBD1 aligns across 8 bases. This CDR3 is 16 amino acids long. Per the germline V gene, CDR1 is MDHEN and CDR2 is SYDVKM. Unmatched junction bases numbered 10, after V lost 4 bases and J lost 6 bases. Written as DNA, the CDR3 is TGTGCCAGCAGTTCCCTCAGGGGGCGAGGGGATGAAAAACTGTTTTTT. This sequence encodes CASSSLRGRGDEKLFF.

This chain links TRBV28 with TRBJ1-2, with TRBD1 matching 7 bases. The CDR3 is 13 residues long. Germline CDR1 MDHEN, CDR2 SYDVKM. With 9 bases clipped from V and 5 bases from J, the junction kept 9 bases outside the gene matches. The CDR3 reads CARKSDRAYGYTF. CDR3 DNA: TGTGCCAGAAAGTCCGACAGGGCGTATGGCTACACCTTC.

V and J are TRBV25-1 and TRBJ1-1; D gene ambiguous. The length of the CDR3 is 13 residues. V gave up 10 bases and J gave up 0 bases, with 12 bases separating them. The germline CDR1 and CDR2 sequences are MGHDK and SYGVNS. DNA for the CDR3: TGTGCCACCCAGCGATTCATGAACACTGAAGCTTTCTTT. This translates into CATQRFMNTEAFF.

The chain couples TRBV10-3 to TRBJ2-7, with TRBD1 as a possible D gene (6 bases). CDR3 length equals 14 residues. The germline CDR1 and CDR2 sequences are ENHRY and SYGVKD. V was shortened by 4 bases and J by 2 bases, with 12 bases between the two germline ends. In DNA form, the CDR3 reads TGTGCCATCAGTGCCACAGGGAGTCCCTACGAGCAGTACGTC. Amino acid sequence: CAISATGSPYEQYV.

V and J are TRBV24-1 and TRBJ2-7; 10 nucleotides agree with TRBD2. Germline V gene lookup returns CDR1 KGHDR and CDR2 SFDVKD. The trim removed 5 bases at V and 4 bases at J, leaving 4 bases unmatched. This CDR3 is built from 14 residues. The DNA of the CDR3 is TGTGCCACCAGTGCGTTAGCGGGGGGATACGAGCAGTACGTC. It is translated as CATSALAGGYEQYV.

The rearrangement uses TRBV3-1 (or the pseudogene TRBV3-2) and TRBJ1-1; D not resolved. The V gene's germline CDR1 is LGHDT and CDR2 YNNKEL (reference sequence). Trimming shortened V by 4 bases and J by 11 bases, and 8 bases separated the two germline ends. The CDR3 has 10 amino acids. The CDR3 DNA is TGTGCCAGCAGCCCCCACGGTGCTTTCTTT. Its translation is CASSPHGAFF.

This rearrangement joins TRBV19 to TRBJ1-2; 11 positions agree with TRBD1. V dropped 4 bases and J dropped 5; count of bases not matched to a gene: 6. The CDR3 covers 15 residues. The germline CDR1 and CDR2 sequences are LNHDA and SQIVND (reference sequence). The CDR3 DNA is TGTGCCAGTAGTACTGACGGACAGGGGGCATATGGCTACACCTTC. Amino acids: CASSTDGQGAYGYTF.

The rearrangement joins TRBV11-2 to TRBJ1-2; TRBD1 aligns across 9 bases. Germline CDR1 and CDR2: SGHAT and FQNNGV. The CDR3 extends over 14 amino acids. J lost 4 bases, V lost 5 bases, and 5 bases had no gene match. As DNA, the CDR3 is TGTGCCAGCAGCCCGGGACAGGGCGGCTATGGCTACACCTTC. Its translation is CASSPGQGGYGYTF.

The chain combines TRBV5-8 with TRBJ1-2, with D possibly TRBD1 on 6 matching bases. The length of the CDR3 is 14 residues. Germline V lookup: CDR1 SGHTS, CDR2 YDEGEE. V dropped 5 bases and J dropped 5 bases, with 16 bases sitting between them. CDR3 sequence (DNA): TGTGCCAGCAGTCGCCAGCGGGGGCAATATGGCTACACCTTC. It codes for CASSRQRGQYGYTF.

V gene TRBV29-1 combines with J gene TRBJ2-7, with 12 positions matching TRBD2. The CDR3 runs to 14 residues. With 8 bases clipped from V and 4 bases from J, the junction kept 9 bases outside the gene matches. Germline V gene data show CDR1 as SQVTM and CDR2 as ANQGSEA. The CDR3, as DNA: TGCAGCTTCCGACTAGCGGGGGCCGGTTACGAGCAGTACGTC. As protein: CSFRLAGAGYEQYV.

This sequence joins TRBV3-1 (or the pseudogene TRBV3-2) and TRBJ2-5; the match to TRBD2 covers 7 bases. V trimming: 0 bases; J trimming: 7 bases; junction bases outside the gene matches: 8. CDR3 length: 15 residues. Looked up from germline, CDR1 is LGHDT and CDR2 is YNNKEL (reference sequence). Here the CDR3 reads CASSQDWAGRGTQYF. The CDR3 DNA follows: TGTGCCAGCAGCCAAGATTGGGCAGGGAGGGGGACCCAGTACTTC.

This clone appeared a few times. V is TRBV4-1 and J is TRBJ1-1; 12 bases map to TRBD1. The CDR3 sequence is 17 residues long. The germline V gene encodes CDR1 MGHRA and CDR2 YSYEKL. The J segment lost 7 bases and the V segment lost 2 bases, leaving 11 bases of the junction unmatched. CDR3 sequence reads: CASSQSPRGTGGFEAFF. The DNA for the CDR3 is TGCGCCAGCAGCCAAAGTCCACGAGGGACAGGGGGCTTTGAAGCTTTCTTT.

CDR3 sequence: CASSESGTGSNYGYTF. In DNA form, the CDR3 reads TGTGCCAGCAGTGAATCCGGGACAGGCTCCAACTATGGCTACACCTTC. V gene TRBV25-1 combines with J gene TRBJ1-2; 8 bases fit TRBD1. The V segment lost 1 base and the J segment 2 bases; nucleotides outside the gene matches: 6. The CDR3 is 16 amino acids. Germline loops: CDR1 MGHDK, CDR2 SYGVNS.

This rearrangement joins TRBV24-1 to TRBJ2-2; D perhaps matches TRBD1 (5 bases). Germline assignment: CDR1 KGHDR and CDR2 SFDVKD. The CDR3 has 13 residues. V dropped 10 bases and J dropped 4 bases, with 12 bases sitting between them. CDR3 nucleotide sequence: TGTGCCACGAAACAGGTTTCCACCGGGGAGCTGTTTTTT. As protein: CATKQVSTGELFF.

This chain joins TRBV6-6 and TRBJ2-7; 14 nucleotides line up with TRBD2. V lost 6 bases to trimming and J lost 3 bases; unmatched junction nucleotides: 19. This CDR3 has 20 amino acids. Germline CDR1 MNHNY, CDR2 SVGAGI (reference sequence). The CDR3 loop reads CASSLTGTGTSGRRIYEQYF. CDR3 sequence (DNA): TGTGCCAGCAGCCTAACAGGGACGGGGACTAGCGGGAGAAGGATCTACGAGCAGTACTTC.

This chain links TRBV18 with TRBJ1-4; possibly TRBD1 for D (5 bases). Trimming removed 2 bases from V and 10 bases from J, with 26 bases in between. The CDR3 length is 18 residues. CDR1 and CDR2 from the germline V gene are KGHSH and LQKENI. CDR3 in amino acids: CASSPGDRTHESGAKLFF. CDR3 nucleotides: TGTGCCAGCTCACCAGGCGACCGGACACACGAGTCAGGAGCAAAACTGTTTTTT. The whole variable domain, filled in from reference TRBV18 and TRBJ1-4, reads NAGVMQNPRHLVRRRGQEARLRCSPMKGHSHVYWYRQLPEEGLKFMVYLQKENIIDESGMPKERFSAEFPKEGPSILRIQQVVRGDSAAYFCASSPGDRTHESGAKLFFGSGTQLSVL.

This clone was observed once. This chain connects TRBV18 to TRBJ2-1, with 9 bases lining up with TRBD2. The V and J ends lost 2 bases and 1 base, in that order; junction bases with no gene match: 6. Per germline, CDR1 KGHSH and CDR2 LQKENI. The CDR3 has 17 residues. The CDR3 spells CASSPEAGGGSYNEQFF. The CDR3, as DNA: TGTGCCAGCTCACCAGAAGCGGGAGGTGGGTCCTACAATGAGCAGTTCTTC. Variable domain in full (rest from reference TRBV18 and TRBJ2-1): NAGVMQNPRHLVRRRGQEARLRCSPMKGHSHVYWYRQLPEEGLKFMVYLQKENIIDESGMPKERFSAEFPKEGPSILRIQQVVRGDSAAYFCASSPEAGGGSYNEQFFGPGTRLTVL.

The chain combines TRBV2 with TRBJ2-3; TRBD2 might be the D (6 bases). CDR3 length: 16 residues. CDR1 is SNHLY, CDR2 FYNNEI, per germline. Trimming cost V 6 bases and J 4 bases, with 20 bases left between them. The CDR3 is CASSPQGPEGADTQYF. The CDR3 DNA follows: TGTGCCAGCAGCCCTCAGGGCCCGGAGGGCGCAGATACGCAGTATTTT.

The chain carries TRBV5-6 and TRBJ2-1; 9 bases align to TRBD1. Germline CDR1 and CDR2: SGHDT and YYEEEE. The trim removed 4 bases at V and 14 bases at J, leaving 10 bases unmatched. The CDR3 covers 13 residues. The CDR3 loop reads CASSAYRGRVEFF. The CDR3, as DNA: TGTGCCAGCAGCGCCTACAGGGGGCGAGTGGAGTTCTTC. Using reference TRBV5-6 and TRBJ2-1 for the parts outside the CDR3, the full variable domain is DAGVTQSPTHLIKTRGQQVTLRCSPKSGHDTVSWYQQALGQGPQFIFQYYEEEERQRGNFPDRFSGHQFPNYSSELNVNALLLGDSALYLCASSAYRGRVEFFGPGTRLTVL.